The rows below give T cell receptor beta chains drawn from one sample of a study of control samples from healthy donors and cancer patients. Assay used: immunoSEQ multiplex PCR; TCRdb lists only in-frame clones, some missing. Here the sample spans 90,000 to 140,000 clones, 83% being singletons. Sequencing used blood. Receptor source: a woman in her 50s in good health. Each CDR3 is given with its conserved first and last residue. A D gene is named only where the DNA matches it firmly. Size tells how often a clone was seen (once, few, many) or the class of an expanded clone, and some rows leave it out.

CDR3	DNA	length	D	size	V	J
CAISLEGPGGANVLTF	TGTGCCATCAGTCTCGAGGGGCCAGGCGGGGCCAACGTCCTGACTTTC	16	-	-	TRBV10-3	TRBJ2-6
CTSSRKLRNTIYF	TGCACCAGCAGCCGCAAACTACGGAACACCATATATTTT	13	-	-	TRBV1	TRBJ1-3
CAGETGSKGQQNF	TGTGCCGGGGAGACAGGGAGTAAGGGCCAGCAGAACTTC	13	TRBD1	-	TRBV7-9	TRBJ2-7
CASSRGQENSPLHF	TGTGCCAGCAGCCGGGGACAGGAAAATTCACCCCTCCACTTT	14	TRBD1	-	TRBV6-5	TRBJ1-6
CASSLISGGTTGELFF	TGTGCCAGCAGCTTAATTTCAGGGGGCACCACCGGGGAGCTGTTTTTT	16	TRBD1	few	TRBV7-3	TRBJ2-2
CAIGSQDSSYEQYF	TGTGCCATCGGTAGCCAGGATAGCTCCTACGAGCAGTACTTC	14	-	-	TRBV10-3	TRBJ2-7
CASSFPGQSYGYTF	TGTGCCAGCAGTTTTCCGGGACAGAGCTATGGCTACACCTTC	14	TRBD1	once	TRBV3-1/TRBV3-2	TRBJ1-2
CASSFHFGYTF	TGTGCCAGCAGTTTCCATTTTGGCTACACCTTC	11	-	-	TRBV28	TRBJ1-2
CASSLSGGDTEAFF	TGTGCCAGCAGCTTATCGGGGGGAGACACTGAAGCTTTCTTT	14	-	-	TRBV7-9	TRBJ1-1
CATSAGTSWQETQYF	TGTGCCACCAGCGCCGGGACTAGCTGGCAAGAGACCCAGTACTTC	15	TRBD2	-	TRBV24-1	TRBJ2-5
CASSESAGAYGYTF	TGTGCCAGCAGCGAGAGCGCAGGGGCCTATGGCTACACCTTC	14	-	few	TRBV7-2	TRBJ1-2
CASSPCRAKETQYF	TGTGCCAGCAGTCCGTGCAGGGCGAAAGAGACCCAGTACTTC	14	-	-	TRBV6-8	TRBJ2-5
CASSLDANTEAFF	TGTGCCAGCAGCTTAGACGCGAACACTGAAGCTTTCTTT	13	-	-	TRBV7-9	TRBJ1-1
CASSRDSVNEKLFF	TGCGCCAGCAGCAGGGACAGCGTTAATGAAAAACTGTTTTTT	14	TRBD1	-	TRBV5-1	TRBJ1-4
CASSVLGTVNTEAFF	TGCGCCAGCAGCGTTCTAGGGACAGTGAACACTGAAGCTTTCTTT	15	TRBD1	-	TRBV5-1	TRBJ1-1
CASSLVTVSSYEQYF	TGTGCCAGCAGCTTAGTAACAGTAAGCTCCTACGAGCAGTACTTC	15	-	once	TRBV7-2	TRBJ2-7
CASSLYRGNEQFF	TGTGCCAGCAGTTTATACAGGGGCAATGAGCAGTTCTTC	13	TRBD1	-	TRBV27	TRBJ2-1
CASSDSGQGADTEAFF	TGTGCCAGCAGTGACTCGGGACAGGGGGCTGACACTGAAGCTTTCTTT	16	TRBD1	-	TRBV25-1	TRBJ1-1
CATSEGGRANEKLFF	TGTGCCACCAGTGAAGGGGGCCGGGCTAATGAAAAACTGTTTTTT	15	TRBD1	-	TRBV24-1	TRBJ1-4
CASSVAIGDSGNTIYF	TGTGCCAGCAGCGTAGCTATAGGGGACTCTGGAAACACCATATATTTT	16	-	-	TRBV9	TRBJ1-3
CAWRTRQFSSYNEQFF	TGTGCCTGGAGGACAAGACAGTTCAGCTCCTACAATGAGCAGTTCTTC	16	-	-	TRBV30	TRBJ2-1
CASSSWGMDSPLHF	TGTGCCAGCAGTTCTTGGGGTATGGATTCACCCCTCCACTTT	14	-	-	TRBV27	TRBJ1-6
CASSQWQGGMGETQYF	TGCGCCAGCAGCCAATGGCAGGGGGGTATGGGAGAGACCCAGTACTTC	16	-	-	TRBV4-3	TRBJ2-5
CASSVDATNEKLFF	TGTGCCAGCAGCGTAGATGCAACTAATGAAAAACTGTTTTTT	14	-	-	TRBV9	TRBJ1-4
CASSSPMDGGYTF	TGTGCCAGCAGCTCCCCCATGGACGGTGGCTACACCTTC	13	-	-	TRBV7-3	TRBJ1-2
CSVEEGDYGYTF	TGCAGCGTTGAAGAAGGCGACTATGGCTACACCTTC	12	-	-	TRBV29-1	TRBJ1-2
CASSLEDNSYNEQFF	TGTGCCAGCAGCTTAGAGGATAACTCCTACAATGAGCAGTTCTTC	15	-	-	TRBV7-2	TRBJ2-1
CASSLDPRRTVTDTQYF	TGCGCCAGCAGCTTGGACCCCCGACGGACAGTCACAGATACGCAGTATTTT	17	-	once	TRBV5-1	TRBJ2-3